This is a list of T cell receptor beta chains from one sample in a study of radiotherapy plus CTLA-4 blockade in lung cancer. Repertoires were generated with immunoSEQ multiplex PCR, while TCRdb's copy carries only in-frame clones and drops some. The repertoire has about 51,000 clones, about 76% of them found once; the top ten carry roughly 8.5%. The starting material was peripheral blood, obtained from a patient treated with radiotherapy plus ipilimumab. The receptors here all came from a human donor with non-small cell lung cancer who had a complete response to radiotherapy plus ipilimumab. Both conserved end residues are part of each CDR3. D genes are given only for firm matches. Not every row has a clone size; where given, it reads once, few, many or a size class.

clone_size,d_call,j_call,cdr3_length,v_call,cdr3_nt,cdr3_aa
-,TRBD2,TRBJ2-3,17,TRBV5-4,TGTGCCAGCAGCGCCGGCCGGGGACTAGCGGGCACAGATACGCAGTATTTT,CASSAGRGLAGTDTQYF
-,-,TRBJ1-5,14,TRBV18,TGTGCCAGCTCACCGGTGGAGAGCAATCAGCCCCAGCATTTT,CASSPVESNQPQHF
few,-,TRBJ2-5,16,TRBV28,TGTGCCAGCAGTTTACTTCTGCTAGCCGCACAAGAGACCCAGTACTTC,CASSLLLLAAQETQYF
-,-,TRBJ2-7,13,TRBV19,TGTGCCAGTAGCGCGACAGGACCCGGCGAGCAGTACTTC,CASSATGPGEQYF
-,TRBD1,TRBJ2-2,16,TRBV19,TGTGCCAGTAGTAGAGGACAGGACGTTAACACCGGGGAGCTGTTTTTT,CASSRGQDVNTGELFF
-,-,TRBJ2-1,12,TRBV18,TGTGCCAGCTCACCAGAGAGCAATGAGCAGTTCTTC,CASSPESNEQFF
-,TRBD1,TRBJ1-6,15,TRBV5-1,TGCGCCAGCAGCTTGGGGGACAGGGTTAGATCACCCCTCCACTTT,CASSLGDRVRSPLHF
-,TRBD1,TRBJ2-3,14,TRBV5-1,TGCGCCAGCAGGCAACAGGGGAAGGGGAATACGCAGTATTTT,CASRQQGKGNTQYF
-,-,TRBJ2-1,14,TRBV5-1,TGCGCCAGCCGGCGGGGAACTACAACGGGTGAGCAGTTCTTC,CASRRGTTTGEQFF
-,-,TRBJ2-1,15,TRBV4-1,TGCGCCAGCAGATTCAGACAGGGAGGTCTCAATGAGCAGTTCTTC,CASRFRQGGLNEQFF
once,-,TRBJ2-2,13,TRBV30,TGTGCCTGGGGGGCAGACAACACCGGGGAGCTGTTTTTT,CAWGADNTGELFF
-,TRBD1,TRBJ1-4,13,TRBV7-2,TGTGCCAGCAGCATAACAGGGGGCGAAAAACTGTTTTTT,CASSITGGEKLFF
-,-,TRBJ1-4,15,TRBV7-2,TGTGCCAGCAGCCCCTCACGGGAAGAGTGGGAAAAACTGTTTTTT,CASSPSREEWEKLFF
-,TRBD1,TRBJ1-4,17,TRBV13,TGTGCCAGCAGCCTGGGATCTACAGGGGGCTCTAATGAAAAACTGTTTTTT,CASSLGSTGGSNEKLFF
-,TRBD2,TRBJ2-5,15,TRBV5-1,TGCGCCAGCAGCTTGGGAGCTAGCGGGCAAGAGACCCAGTACTTC,CASSLGASGQETQYF
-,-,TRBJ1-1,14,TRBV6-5,TGTGCCAGCAGTTACTCGAGGCGTGGCACTGAAGCTTTCTTT,CASSYSRRGTEAFF
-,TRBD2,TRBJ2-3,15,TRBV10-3,TGTGCCATCAAGCCTCTAGCGGGAGGCACAGATACGCAGTATTTT,CAIKPLAGGTDTQYF
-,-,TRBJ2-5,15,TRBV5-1,TGCGCCAGCAGCTTGGACGGGGTGGGGGGAGAGACCCAGTACTTC,CASSLDGVGGETQYF
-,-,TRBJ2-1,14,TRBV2,TGTGCCAGCAGTAGTACAGGGTTTGTAAATGAGCAGTTCTTC,CASSSTGFVNEQFF
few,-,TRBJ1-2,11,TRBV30,TGTGCCTGGGAAGCGGGGTATGGCTACACCTTC,CAWEAGYGYTF
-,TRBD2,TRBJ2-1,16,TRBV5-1,TGCGCCAGCAGCTCCGACCCGGGACTAGGTTCTTATGAGCAGTTCTTC,CASSSDPGLGSYEQFF
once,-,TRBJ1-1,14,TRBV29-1,TGCAGCGTTCAGGTAACCCCCGGCGTCACTGAAGCTTTCTTT,CSVQVTPGVTEAFF
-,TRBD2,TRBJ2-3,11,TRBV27,TGTGCCACGAACTGGGGAGGGACGCAGTATTTT,CATNWGGTQYF
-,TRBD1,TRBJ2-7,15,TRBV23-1,TGCGCCAGCAGTCAATTGGCAGGGGGTAATCACGAGCAGTACTTC,CASSQLAGGNHEQYF
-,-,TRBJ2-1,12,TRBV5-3,TGTGCCAGAGACAGCTCCTACAATGAGCAGTTCTTC,CARDSSYNEQFF
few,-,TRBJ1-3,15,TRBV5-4,TGTGCCAGCAGCTTCGGGGGGCTGTCTGGAAACACCATATATTTT,CASSFGGLSGNTIYF
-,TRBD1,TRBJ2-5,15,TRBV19,TGTGCCAGTAGTATGACAGGGGACCGGGGTGAGACCCAGTACTTC,CASSMTGDRGETQYF
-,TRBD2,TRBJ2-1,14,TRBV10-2,TGCGCCAGCAGTGCGGGACTAGGCCTCAATGAGCAGTTCTTC,CASSAGLGLNEQFF
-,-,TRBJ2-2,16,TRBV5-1,TGCGCCAGCAGCTTCCAGGGAATTGAAAACACCGGGGAGCTGTTTTTT,CASSFQGIENTGELFF
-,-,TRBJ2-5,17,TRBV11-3,TGTGCCAGCAGCTTAGGAGGGTACGACCGGTTACAAGAGACCCAGTACTTC,CASSLGGYDRLQETQYF
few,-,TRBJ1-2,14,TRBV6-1,TGTGCCAGCAGTGAATGGGGCAGCCCCTATGGCTACACCTTC,CASSEWGSPYGYTF
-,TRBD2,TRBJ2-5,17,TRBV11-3,TGTGCCAGCAGCTTAAGGACTAGCGGGAGGGCCGGGGGGACCCAGTACTTC,CASSLRTSGRAGGTQYF
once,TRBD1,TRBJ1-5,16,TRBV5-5,TGTGCCAGCAGCTTGGGACCAGACAGGGTCGATCAGCCCCAGCATTTT,CASSLGPDRVDQPQHF
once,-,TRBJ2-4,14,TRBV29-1,TGCAGCGTTGGACAGGAAGGGGCCAAAAACATTCAGTACTTC,CSVGQEGAKNIQYF
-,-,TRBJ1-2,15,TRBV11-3,TGTGCCAGCAGTTCAGAAGGACGGACAAACTATGGCTACACCTTC,CASSSEGRTNYGYTF
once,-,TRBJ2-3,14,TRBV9,TGTGCCAGCAGCGTAGGGGAGATCACAGATACGCAGTATTTT,CASSVGEITDTQYF
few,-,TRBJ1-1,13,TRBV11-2,TGTGCCAGCAGCTTAGGACAGCCCGCTGAAGCTTTCTTT,CASSLGQPAEAFF
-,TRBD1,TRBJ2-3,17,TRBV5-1,TGCGCCAGCAGCGCCGGACAGGGGATTTCCAGCACAGATACGCAGTATTTT,CASSAGQGISSTDTQYF
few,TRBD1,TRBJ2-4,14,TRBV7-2,TGTGCCAGCAGCCCGACAGGGTCCAAAAACATTCAGTACTTC,CASSPTGSKNIQYF
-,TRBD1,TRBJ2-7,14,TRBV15,TGTGCCACCAGCACCACAGGGGGATCCTACGAGCAGTACTTC,CATSTTGGSYEQYF
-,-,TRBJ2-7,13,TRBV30,TGTGCCTGGAGTTCCACAATATCCTACGAGCAGTACTTC,CAWSSTISYEQYF
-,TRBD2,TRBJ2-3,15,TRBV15,TGTGCCACCAGCAGGCCCGGGGGGGGTGCAGATACGCAGTATTTT,CATSRPGGGADTQYF
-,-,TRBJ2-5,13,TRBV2,TGTGCCAGCATGGCAGGGTGGCAAGAGACCCAGTACTTC,CASMAGWQETQYF
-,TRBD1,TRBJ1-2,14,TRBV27,TGTGCCAGCAAAGGACCGGGACAGTACTATGGCTACACCTTC,CASKGPGQYYGYTF
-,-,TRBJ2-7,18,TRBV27,TGTGCCAGCAGTTTTGGGTATGGGGACACCCTAATCTCCTACGAGCAGTACTTC,CASSFGYGDTLISYEQYF
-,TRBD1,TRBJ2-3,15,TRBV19,TGTGCCAGCGCCGACAGGGGGCCCCGTACAGATACGCAGTATTTT,CASADRGPRTDTQYF
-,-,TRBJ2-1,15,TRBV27,TGTGCCAGCAGTTTAAATAGACTTAGCGACAATGAGCAGTTCTTC,CASSLNRLSDNEQFF
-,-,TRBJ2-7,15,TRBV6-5,TGTGCCAGCAGTCGAGCTATCGGACGGGGGTTAAAGCAGTACTTC,CASSRAIGRGLKQYF
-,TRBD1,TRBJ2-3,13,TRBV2,TGTGCCAGCAACCGACAGGGGGCCGATACGCAGTATTTT,CASNRQGADTQYF